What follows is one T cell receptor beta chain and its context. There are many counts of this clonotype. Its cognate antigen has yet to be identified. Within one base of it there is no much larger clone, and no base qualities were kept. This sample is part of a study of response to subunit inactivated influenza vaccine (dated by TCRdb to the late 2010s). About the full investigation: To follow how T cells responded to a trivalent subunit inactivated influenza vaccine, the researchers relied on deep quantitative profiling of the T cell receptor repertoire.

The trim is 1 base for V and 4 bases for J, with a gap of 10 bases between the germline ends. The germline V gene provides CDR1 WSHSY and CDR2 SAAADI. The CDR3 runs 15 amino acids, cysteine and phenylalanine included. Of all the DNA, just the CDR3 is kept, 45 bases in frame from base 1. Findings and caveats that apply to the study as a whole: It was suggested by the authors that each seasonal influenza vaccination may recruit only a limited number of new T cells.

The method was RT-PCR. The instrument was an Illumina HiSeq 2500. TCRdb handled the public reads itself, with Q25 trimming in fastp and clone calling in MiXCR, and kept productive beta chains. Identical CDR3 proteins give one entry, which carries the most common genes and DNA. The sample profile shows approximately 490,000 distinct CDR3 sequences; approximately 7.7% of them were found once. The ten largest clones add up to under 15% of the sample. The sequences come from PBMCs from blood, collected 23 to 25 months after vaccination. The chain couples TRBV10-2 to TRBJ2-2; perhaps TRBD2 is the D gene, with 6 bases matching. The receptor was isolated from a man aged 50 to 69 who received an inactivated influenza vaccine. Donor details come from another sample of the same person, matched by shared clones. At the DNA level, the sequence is TGCGCCAGCAGTGAGTTAGCGGCTCTCACCGGGGAGCTGTTTTTT. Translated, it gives CASSELAALTGELFF.